Described below is a single T cell receptor (beta chain) sequence and its context. The treatment denotes: some 20 received Ad26.COV2.S at low or high dose, single or two shots; roughly five received placebo; per-sample allocation not given. On day 63 after the first injection, vaccine and placebo recipients gave samples. The length of the CDR3 is 14 residues. Trimming took off 4 bases at V and 3 bases at J, with 13 bases between the two ends. Looked up from germline, CDR1 is SGHRS and CDR2 is YFSETQ. TCRdb keeps only in-frame clones here, not all; method: immunoSEQ multiplex PCR. The data show about 680,000 clones, around 92% seen once. This entry comes from a study of Ad26.COV2.S vaccination and SARS-CoV-2 variants.

The TCR originated in a person aged 18-60 years who received the Ad26.COV2.S COVID-19 vaccine or a placebo. Material: peripheral blood, obtained in a trial of Ad26.COV2.S vaccine versus placebo. The chain recombines TRBV5-1 with TRBJ2-5, with D possibly being TRBD2 (5 bases). CDR3 region: CASSTTPGEETQYF. For the CDR3, the DNA is TGCGCCAGCAGCACAACCCCCGGGGAAGAGACCCAGTACTTC. Using reference TRBV5-1 and TRBJ2-5 for the parts outside the CDR3, the full variable domain is KAGVTQTPRYLIKTRGQQVTLSCSPISGHRSVSWYQQTPGQGLQFLFEYFSETQRNKGNFPGRFSGRQFSNSRSEMNVSTLELGDSALYLCASSTTPGEETQYFGPGTRLLVL.